This T cell receptor beta chain appears in the sequencing data of a study of graft-versus-host responses after intestinal transplantation. Across the whole study: Recipients had transplants, and these were multivisceral, liver-intestinal, or isolated intestinal. The whole recipient group had anti-thymocyte globulin induction followed by tacrolimus and steroids for around 3 years.

The repertoire was sequenced with immunoSEQ multiplex PCR; TCRdb's copy has only in-frame clones and lacks some. There are some 150,000 clones in the sample; about 90% occur only once, and about 0.2% lies in the top ten. The V gene lost 0 bases and the J gene lost 9 bases, with 21 bases spanning the gap. CDR3 length equals 17 residues. Germline V lookup: CDR1 SGHAT, CDR2 FQNNGV. Regarding this clone: Its antigen is unknown.

Study-level points and caveats: Peak GvH clone levels in circulation were associated with early post-transplant HvG declines.

J is TRBJ1-5 and V is TRBV11-2; D might be TRBD1 (5 bases). The sequence was collected from a human donor who received an intestinal transplant. Sequenced here: unstimulated CD4+ T cells sorted from spleen or lymph node cells, sampled before intestinal transplant. DNA of the CDR3: TGTGCCAGCAGCTTAGATGGGGGGTCTTCCTATTGGGGGCCCCAGCATTTT. This codes for CASSLDGGSSYWGPQHF.